The T cell receptor (beta chain) under discussion was sequenced for a study of post-analysis software for immune sequencing data. General study findings and limits: Diversity measured as normalized Chao1 was significantly lower in multiple sclerosis patients than in controls. Patients showed TRBV5-6, TRBV5-1 and TRBV20-1 among roughly 5 TRBV segments more frequent than in controls.

The CDR3 runs to 16 residues. Trimming removed 5 bases from V and 5 bases from J, with 21 bases in between. With regard to this clonotype: Its target is not known.

cDNA libraries of TCR beta carried unique molecular identifiers. The T cell input of roughly 0.9 to 11 million gave about 500,000 cDNA molecules. Each CDR3 protein is one row after TCRdb ran MiXCR on the PCR reads. The repertoire holds 600,000 to 750,000 distinct CDR3 sequences, with 59% as singletons. The chain couples TRBV12-3 or TRBV12-4 to TRBJ2-5; TRBD1 is a possible D gene (6 bases). The sequenced material came from blood. The source is a girl aged 2 to 10 with multiple sclerosis. CDR3 sequence: CASSPIRGMREETQYF. CDR3 nucleotide sequence: TGTGCCAGCAGTCCAATAAGGGGGATGAGGGAGGAGACCCAGTACTTC.